The present T cell receptor (beta chain) was sequenced within a study of cytomegalovirus exposure and HLA in healthy donors. PCR employed 60 Vbeta and 13 Jbeta primers. Produced via immunoSEQ multiplex PCR; TCRdb's table is partial and in-frame only. The sample lists roughly 150,000 clones; roughly 80% were seen once. Germline CDR1 and CDR2: LGHNA and YNFKEQ. V dropped 4 bases and J dropped 5; count of bases not matched to a gene: 11. This CDR3 contains 15 residues. This TCR was sampled from a middle-aged woman in good health and CMV-seropositive. The rearrangement uses TRBV4-2 and TRBJ2-7, with 7 bases identical to TRBD2. Sequenced input: PBMCs. The CDR3 DNA follows: TGTGCCAGCAGCCGCGGGGAAGGACTAGGGCACGAGCAGTACTTC. It is translated as CASSRGEGLGHEQYF.